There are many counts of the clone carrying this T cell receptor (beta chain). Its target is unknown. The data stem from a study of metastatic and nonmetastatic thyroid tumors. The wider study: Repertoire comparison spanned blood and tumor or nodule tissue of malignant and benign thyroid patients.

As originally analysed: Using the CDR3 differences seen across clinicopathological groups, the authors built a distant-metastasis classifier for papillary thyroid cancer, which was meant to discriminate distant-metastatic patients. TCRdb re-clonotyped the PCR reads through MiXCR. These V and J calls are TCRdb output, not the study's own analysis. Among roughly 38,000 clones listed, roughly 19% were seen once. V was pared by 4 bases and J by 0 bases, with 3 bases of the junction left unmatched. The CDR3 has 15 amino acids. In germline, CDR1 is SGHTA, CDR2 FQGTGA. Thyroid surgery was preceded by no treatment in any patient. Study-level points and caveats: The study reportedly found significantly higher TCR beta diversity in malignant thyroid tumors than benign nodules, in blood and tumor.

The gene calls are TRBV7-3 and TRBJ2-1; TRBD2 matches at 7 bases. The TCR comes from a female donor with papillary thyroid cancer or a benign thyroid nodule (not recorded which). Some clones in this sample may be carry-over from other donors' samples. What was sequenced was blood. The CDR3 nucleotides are TGTGCCAGCAGCTCGGGGGGAAGCTCCTACAATGAGCAGTTCTTC. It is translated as CASSSGGSSYNEQFF. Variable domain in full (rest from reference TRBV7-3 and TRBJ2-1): GAGVSQTPSNKVTEKGKYVELRCDPISGHTALYWYRQSLGQGPEFLIYFQGTGAADDSGLPNDRFFAVRPEGSVSTLKIQRTERGDSAVYLCASSSGGSSYNEQFFGPGTRLTVL.